Sequencing of this TCR beta chain was carried out in a study of control samples from healthy donors and cancer patients. The data were produced by immunoSEQ multiplex PCR, yet TCRdb's version contains in-frame clones alone and is incomplete. The sample consists of 64,000 or so clones, more than 90% of them appearing once. Deletions cut 4 bases from V and 7 bases from J, with 13 bases between. Germline CDR1 SNHLY, CDR2 FYNNEI. This CDR3 region has 14 residues. This TCR derives from a man aged 40-49 years with colorectal cancer. The sample taken for sequencing was PBMCs. V gene TRBV2 combines with J gene TRBJ2-2; D gene ambiguous. CDR3 DNA sequence: TGTGCCAGCAGTGTAACCTTTTTGAGCGGGGAGCTGTTTTTT. Residues: CASSVTFLSGELFF.